Presented here are 28 T cell receptor beta chains from one specimen sequenced in a study of blood T cell repertoires in COVID-19. The table came from immunoSEQ multiplex PCR; TCRdb's copy has only in-frame clones and leaves some out. The profile shows 110,000 or so clones, 80% to 90% of them singletons. The sequenced material came from peripheral blood. The source of these receptors is a man between 65 and 80 years old with active or convalescent COVID-19.

The chain employs TRBV28 and TRBJ1-1; no clear D. This CDR3 contains 11 residues. CDR1 is MDHEN, CDR2 SYDVKM, per germline. The V gene lost 3 bases and the J gene lost 8 bases, with 7 bases spanning the gap. The CDR3 DNA is TGTGCCAGCAGTTTGTCGCAGGAAGCTTTCTTT. The encoded protein is CASSLSQEAFF.

The V and J genes are TRBV9 and TRBJ2-1; 8 nucleotides line up with TRBD1. This CDR3 has 16 amino acids. In germline, CDR1 is SGDLS, CDR2 YYNGEE. Trimming cost V 4 bases and J 3 bases; bases outside gene matches: 9. CDR3 in amino acids: CASSLQGAGFYNEQFF. As DNA, the CDR3 is TGTGCCAGCAGCCTCCAGGGGGCGGGATTCTACAATGAGCAGTTCTTC.

The chain joins TRBV9 to TRBJ2-1, with no clear D. The CDR3 contains 14 residues. Per germline, CDR1 SGDLS and CDR2 YYNGEE. V gave up 3 bases and J gave up 6 bases, with 13 bases separating them. The CDR3 sequence: CASSAPTPGNEQFF. DNA for the CDR3: TGTGCCAGCAGCGCCCCCACTCCGGGCAATGAGCAGTTCTTC.

The J gene is TRBJ1-1, the V gene TRBV6-5; 9 nucleotides line up with TRBD1. Germline lookup yields CDR1 MNHEY and CDR2 SVGAGI. V trimming: 2 bases; J trimming: 4 bases; junction bases outside the gene matches: 8. This CDR3 region has 16 residues. CDR3 protein: CASSYQRTGELTEAFF. The DNA for the CDR3 is TGTGCCAGCAGTTACCAGCGGACAGGGGAGCTCACTGAAGCTTTCTTT.

The V gene is TRBV24-1, the J gene TRBJ1-5; the D gene is possibly TRBD1 (6 bases). The V and J ends lost 7 bases and 4 bases respectively, with 10 bases between them. The CDR3 length is 13 residues. CDR1 and CDR2 from the germline V gene are KGHDR and SFDVKD. CDR3 sequence: CATSTRGNQPQHF. The CDR3 DNA is TGTGCCACCAGCACCAGGGGAAATCAGCCCCAGCATTTT.

Written as DNA, the CDR3 is TGTGCCAGCAGCCGCCACACCACCGGGGAGCTGTTTTTT. Translation gives CASSRHTTGELFF. The gene calls are TRBV14 and TRBJ2-2; D uncertain. The CDR3 covers 13 residues. The V gene's germline CDR1 is SGHDN and CDR2 FVKESK. Trimming removed 4 bases at V and 4 bases at J, with 7 bases between. Variable domain in full (rest from reference TRBV14 and TRBJ2-2): EAGVTQFPSHSVIEKGQTVTLRCDPISGHDNLYWYRRVMGKEIKFLLHFVKESKQDESGMPNNRFLAERTGGTYSTLKVQPAELEDSGVYFCASSRHTTGELFFGEGSRLTVL.

The rearrangement uses TRBV7-2 and TRBJ2-3; TRBD2 matches at 15 bases. With 1 base clipped from V and 7 bases from J, the junction kept 9 bases outside the gene matches. The CDR3 has 18 amino acids. The germline gives CDR1 SGHTA, CDR2 FQGNSA. The CDR3 loop reads CASSLGGAGTSGRNTQYF. The CDR3 DNA follows: TGTGCCAGCAGCTTAGGAGGCGCCGGGACTAGCGGGAGGAATACGCAGTATTTT.

The CDR3: CASSSTENTGELFF. Here the CDR3 DNA reads TGTGCCAGCAGCTCCACTGAGAACACCGGGGAGCTGTTTTTT. V usage is TRBV7-6 and J usage is TRBJ2-2; D gene ambiguous. Trimming removed 4 bases from V and 1 base from J, with 7 bases in between. Germline V gives CDR1 SGHVS, CDR2 FNYEAQ. The CDR3 contains 14 residues. The entire variable domain, with the rest obtained from reference TRBV7-6 and TRBJ2-2, is as follows: GAGVSQSPRYKVTKRGQDVALRCDPISGHVSLYWYRQALGQGPEFLTYFNYEAQQDKSGLPNDRFSAERPEGSISTLTIQRTEQRDSAMYRCASSSTENTGELFFGEGSRLTVL.

The rearrangement joins TRBV7-2 to TRBJ2-7, with a weak D call TRBD1 (6 bases). Deletions cut 5 bases from V and 2 bases from J, with 16 bases between. The CDR3 runs to 15 residues. Germline-derived CDR1 and CDR2 are SGHTA and FQGNSA. This chain's CDR3 is CASSPGAGVPYEQYF. The CDR3 region has the DNA TGTGCCAGCAGCCCAGGGGCCGGGGTGCCCTACGAGCAGTACTTC.

This rearrangement joins TRBV5-8 to TRBJ1-4; no clear D gene. CDR3 length equals 15 residues. The germline V gene has CDR1 SGHTS and CDR2 YDEGEE. V was trimmed by 1 base and J by 8 bases, leaving 15 bases between them. The CDR3: CASSLSVSAEEKLFF. In DNA, the CDR3 is TGTGCCAGCAGCTTGTCGGTATCGGCGGAGGAAAAACTGTTTTTT. Based on the CDR3 plus reference TRBV5-8 and TRBJ1-4, the full variable domain is EAGVTQSPTHLIKTRGQQATLRCSPISGHTSVYWYQQALGLGLQFLLWYDEGEERNRGNFPPRFSGRQFPNYSSELNVNALELEDSALYLCASSLSVSAEEKLFFGSGTQLSVL.

The rearrangement uses TRBV5-1 and TRBJ1-6; no definite D call. Germline lookup yields CDR1 SGHRS and CDR2 YFSETQ. This CDR3 region has 14 residues. Trimming took off 0 bases at V and 8 bases at J, with 9 bases between the two ends. The CDR3 is CASSLGRSDSPLHF. The CDR3 bases are TGCGCCAGCAGCTTGGGGAGGTCGGATTCACCCCTCCACTTT.

V is TRBV28 and J is TRBJ2-1, with D unclear. The CDR3 consists of 14 residues. Germline lookup yields CDR1 MDHEN and CDR2 SYDVKM. Trimming shortened V by 2 bases and J by 4 bases, and 9 bases separated the two germline ends. CDR3 coding DNA: TGTGCCAGCAGTTTAGGATCAGGTTACAATGAGCAGTTCTTC. Translating gives CASSLGSGYNEQFF.

The chain couples TRBV27 to TRBJ2-1; D is undetermined. The CDR3 covers 15 residues. Trimming shortened V by 3 bases and J by 10 bases, and 19 bases separated the two germline ends. CDR1 MNHEY and CDR2 SMNVEV come from the germline V gene (reference sequence). CDR3 sequence: CASSFTGSNVAEQFF. CDR3 in DNA: TGTGCCAGCAGTTTTACCGGGTCCAACGTCGCGGAGCAGTTCTTC.

The table lists this clone with a few counts. The rearrangement links TRBV19 to TRBJ2-2; 9 bases line up with TRBD1. The CDR3 is made up of 17 amino acids. V lost 6 bases and J lost 3; bases outside the gene matches: 11. Germline values: CDR1 LNHDA, CDR2 SQIVND (reference sequence). Here the CDR3 reads CASSRRAGQGYTGELFF. For the CDR3, the DNA is TGTGCCAGTAGCCGAAGGGCAGGACAGGGGTACACCGGGGAGCTGTTTTTT.

The chain uses TRBV5-6 and TRBJ2-5; the D is unclear. The CDR3 sequence is 13 residues long. V was clipped by 2 bases and J by 2 bases, with 7 bases between them. Germline V gene sequence: CDR1 SGHDT, CDR2 YYEEEE. The CDR3 is CASSFPYQETQYF. The CDR3 DNA reads as TGTGCCAGCAGCTTTCCGTATCAAGAGACCCAGTACTTC.

CDR3 protein: CASSLTATSGQETQYF. The CDR3 DNA reads TGTGCCAGCAGCTTAACGGCGACTAGCGGCCAAGAGACCCAGTACTTC. The chain carries TRBV7-3 and TRBJ2-5, with 9 nucleotides matching TRBD2. V trimming: 0 bases; J trimming: 1 base; junction bases outside the gene matches: 3. The CDR3 is 16 amino acids. CDR1 and CDR2 from the germline V gene are SGHTA and FQGTGA. The entire variable domain, with the rest obtained from reference TRBV7-3 and TRBJ2-5, is as follows: GAGVSQTPSNKVTEKGKYVELRCDPISGHTALYWYRQSLGQGPEFLIYFQGTGAADDSGLPNDRFFAVRPEGSVSTLKIQRTERGDSAVYLCASSLTATSGQETQYFGPGTRLLVL.

This chain links TRBV5-1 with TRBJ1-2, with 7 bases fitting TRBD1. Germline-derived CDR1 and CDR2 are SGHRS and YFSETQ. V gave up 0 bases and J gave up 5 bases; unmatched junction bases: 10. There are 16 residues in the CDR3. CDR3 amino acids: CASSLDPGAGGYGYTF. The CDR3 DNA follows: TGCGCCAGCAGCTTGGATCCCGGGGCAGGGGGTTATGGCTACACCTTC.

The genes are TRBV28 and TRBJ2-1; 11 nucleotides match TRBD2. J gave up 4 bases and V 5 bases, and 4 bases lay outside the gene matches. The length of the CDR3 is 15 residues. Germline-derived CDR1 and CDR2 are MDHEN and SYDVKM. CDR3 DNA: TGTGCCAGCAGTCCCACTAGCGGGGGTTACAATGAGCAGTTCTTC. This encodes CASSPTSGGYNEQFF.

The gene calls are TRBV6-6 and TRBJ2-1; 12 nucleotides line up with TRBD2. Germline V gene lookup returns CDR1 MNHNY and CDR2 SVGAGI (reference sequence). There are 15 residues in the CDR3. V dropped 4 bases and J dropped 8; count of bases not matched to a gene: 6. The CDR3 spells CASSFRLAGADEQFF. CDR3 coding DNA: TGTGCCAGCAGTTTCCGACTAGCGGGAGCCGATGAGCAGTTCTTC.

This clone showed up just a few times. The CDR3 region is CASRRGGEDVCGYTF. The CDR3 DNA follows: TGTGCCAGCAGGAGGGGGGGGGAAGACGTTTGTGGCTACACCTTC. The rearrangement uses TRBV6-5 and TRBJ1-2; D is perhaps TRBD1 (6 bases). The germline V gene encodes CDR1 MNHEY and CDR2 SVGAGI. Trimming took 6 bases from V and 7 from J, leaving 21 bases between them. The length of the CDR3 is 15 residues.

This chain links TRBV6-5 with TRBJ2-7; TRBD2 matches 13 bases. The CDR3 has 15 residues. Germline V gene data show CDR1 as MNHEY and CDR2 as SVGAGI. Trimming removed 5 bases from V and 2 bases from J; junction bases left unmatched: 3. Here the CDR3 reads CASSLTSGRAYEQYF. The CDR3 bases are TGTGCCAGCAGTCTCACTAGCGGGAGGGCCTACGAGCAGTACTTC.

This chain joins TRBV2 and TRBJ1-4, with D possibly TRBD1 on 5 matching bases. CDR1 is SNHLY and CDR2 is FYNNEI in the germline V gene. Trimming stripped 1 base from V and 8 bases from J, with 11 bases between. The CDR3 contains 14 residues. In nucleotides, the CDR3 is TGTGCCAGCAGTGAAGAAGGGGCCGGGGAAAAACTGTTTTTT. Residues: CASSEEGAGEKLFF.

The chain uses TRBV4-1 and TRBJ2-3; TRBD1 is a possible D gene (5 bases). The V gene lost 4 bases and the J gene lost 6 bases, with 17 bases spanning the gap. Germline CDR1 is MGHRA and CDR2 is YSYEKL. This CDR3 comprises 15 residues. The CDR3 reads CASSLQGGSGDTQYF. The CDR3 nucleotides read TGCGCCAGCAGCCTACAAGGTGGATCAGGGGATACGCAGTATTTT.

The V and J genes are TRBV30 and TRBJ1-1; no clear D gene. Germline V gives CDR1 GTSNPN, CDR2 SVGIG (reference sequence). The CDR3 extends over 13 amino acids. The V end was cut by 1 base, the J end by 0 bases, with 6 bases between. DNA of the CDR3: TGTGCCTGGAGTGGGGCAGTGAACACTGAAGCTTTCTTT. This encodes CAWSGAVNTEAFF.

This clone occurred once. The chain recombines TRBV2 with TRBJ1-4, with 10 bases matching TRBD1. Germline loops: CDR1 SNHLY, CDR2 FYNNEI. This CDR3 region has 19 residues. The trim removed 5 bases at V and 0 bases at J, leaving 12 bases unmatched. The CDR3 bases are TGTGCCAGCAGTAATTCCGGGACAGGGGAATTTGCAACTAATGAAAAACTGTTTTTT. It encodes CASSNSGTGEFATNEKLFF.

The chain couples TRBV7-9 to TRBJ1-2; tentatively, D is TRBD1 (5 bases). Deletions cut 3 bases from V and 4 bases from J, with 15 bases between. The CDR3 runs 15 residues. Germline CDR1 and CDR2: SEHNR and FQNEAQ (reference sequence). The CDR3 coding sequence is TGTGCCAGCAGCTTTGGATTGCAGGGTGGCTATGGCTACACCTTC. Its protein product is CASSFGLQGGYGYTF.

The J gene is TRBJ1-2, the V gene TRBV5-6; weak D call: TRBD1 (5 bases). V lost 3 bases and J lost 0, with 9 bases in between. CDR3 length: 14 amino acids. Germline V CDR1 and CDR2: SGHDT, YYEEEE. This CDR3 is CASSYGTANYGYTF. The DNA of the CDR3 is TGTGCCAGCAGCTACGGGACTGCTAACTATGGCTACACCTTC.

V usage is TRBV6-6 and J usage is TRBJ2-7; tentative D call: TRBD2 (6 bases). V was cut by 5 bases and J by 0 bases, with 20 bases left in between. There are 17 residues in the CDR3. From germline, CDR1 is MNHNY and CDR2 SVGAGI (reference sequence). CDR3 region: CASSGSGGTGTSYEQYF. The CDR3 DNA reads as TGTGCCAGCAGTGGATCAGGAGGGACGGGAACCTCCTACGAGCAGTACTTC.